Presented here are 26 T cell receptor beta chains from one specimen sequenced in a study of tumor-infiltrating lymphocytes in primary liver carcinoma. Co-extraction of both nucleic acids (RNA and DNA) used roughly 19-33 mg of unsorted bulk tissue. The template, approximately 500 ng total RNA, yielded TCR beta cDNA made with a constant-region primer. Library construction for TCR beta comprised three nested multiplex PCR rounds performed with slightly modified ARM-PCR. TRBV1-TRBV30 forward primers paired with a C-beta reverse primer were used in the first two PCR rounds, which ran roughly 11 cycles each. From the multiplex PCR reads, TCRdb called clonotypes with MiXCR, one entry per CDR3 protein. Of 110,000 or so distinct CDR3 sequences detected, about four fifths appear once; the ten largest clones hold approximately 20%. Sequenced input: liver tumor tissue from sampling region 3. The subset denotes: tumor region T3, left-lateral pole. These receptors originate from a man aged 40-49 years with primary liver carcinoma and hepatitis B virus infection.

This chain uses TRBV12-3 or TRBV12-4 with TRBJ2-1, with TRBD2 matching 8 bases. V dropped 11 bases and J dropped 14; count of bases not matched to a gene: 8. This CDR3 is built from 10 residues. This CDR3 is CACFSGKEFF. The CDR3 region has the DNA TGTGCCTGCTTTAGCGGGAAAGAGTTCTTC.

Regarding this clonotype: The conserved phenylalanine or tryptophan is not found at the CDR3 terminus, so this likely reflects a read error. The genes are TRBV12-3 or TRBV12-4 and TRBJ2-1; D gene unclear. The V end was cut by 5 bases, the J end by 10 bases, with 21 bases between. The CDR3 has 15 residues. Written as DNA, the CDR3 is TGTGCCAGCAGTAAGGGTACTATACTTTGGGAAGAGCAGTTCTCC. Its translation: CASSKGTILWEEQFS.

Concerning this clonotype: A read error may be the cause here, since a much bigger clone is one base away. This chain connects TRBV4-1 to TRBJ2-7; D unclear. Germline V gives CDR1 MGHRA, CDR2 YSYEKL. The length of the CDR3 is 13 residues. This CDR3 reads CASNQDGQDEQYF. The CDR3 nucleotides read TGCGCCAGCAACCAAGATGGTCAGGACGAGCAGTACTTC.

About this clonotype itself: A read error may account for a junction end that differs from germline. The V and J genes are TRBV5-6 and TRBJ1-3, with D maybe TRBD1 (5 bases). CDR1 and CDR2 (germline): SGHDT, YYEEEE. The CDR3 is 15 amino acids. The CDR3 DNA reads as TGTGCCAGCAGCACCTGGGACGTCTCTAGAAACACCATATATTTT. Its protein product is CASSTWDVSRNTIYF.

With regard to this clonotype: One end of the junction fails to match germline, which may point to a read error. This chain joins TRBV29-1 and TRBJ2-7, with 9 bases lining up with TRBD2. CDR1 and CDR2 (germline): SQVTM, ANQGSEA. The CDR3 consists of 15 residues. DNA of the CDR3: TGCAGCGGTGAAGATGGTCTAGCGGGGTCCTACGAGCAGTCCTTC. It codes for CSGEDGLAGSYEQSF.

Of note for this clonotype: At one end, the junction sequence differs from germline, possibly due to a read error. V usage is TRBV11-3 and J usage is TRBJ1-1; D is unresolved. The germline CDR1 and CDR2 sequences are SGHNT and YENEEA. The CDR3 has 13 amino acids. The CDR3 protein is CASSIGFGSETFF. The CDR3 region has the DNA TGTGCCAGTAGCATAGGTTTCGGCAGTGAAACTTTCTTT.

For this clonotype: The junction departs from germline at one end; a sequencing error may be responsible. The rearrangement joins TRBV29-1 to TRBJ2-5, with unresolved D. Per germline, CDR1 SQVTM and CDR2 ANQGSEA. The CDR3 runs to 14 residues. Here the CDR3 reads CSVEFPATQETHYF. The CDR3 bases are TGCAGCGTTGAATTCCCAGCCACCCAAGAGACCCATTATTTC.

The rearrangement links TRBV14 to TRBJ2-1; TRBD2 agrees at 8 bases. This CDR3 contains 16 residues. Germline CDR1 is SGHDN and CDR2 is FVKESK. V lost 7 bases and J lost 5; bases outside the gene matches: 13. The CDR3 loop reads CASNAVAGCVNNEQFF. CDR3 bases: TGTGCCAGCAATGCCGTAGCGGGGTGTGTAAACAATGAGCAGTTCTTC. Full variable domain (missing parts from reference TRBV14 and TRBJ2-1): EAGVTQFPSHSVIEKGQTVTLRCDPISGHDNLYWYRRVMGKEIKFLLHFVKESKQDESGMPNNRFLAERTGGTYSTLKVQPAELEDSGVYFCASNAVAGCVNNEQFFGPGTRLTVL.

Comments on this clonotype: The junction does not match germline at one end; this may be a read error. The rearrangement links TRBV11-3 to TRBJ1-5, with D unresolved. The CDR3 has 15 amino acids. Germline-derived CDR1 and CDR2 are SGHNT and YENEEA. CDR3: CTSSLDLGVAQLQHF. The CDR3, as DNA: TGTACCAGTAGCTTAGATCTGGGTGTGGCTCAGCTCCAGCATTTT.

The chain recombines TRBV6-2 or TRBV6-3 with TRBJ2-5; D call uncertain. Germline assignment: CDR1 MNHEY and CDR2 SVGEGT. Trimming stripped 4 bases from V and 4 bases from J, with 13 bases between. CDR3 size: 14 residues. CDR3 sequence reads: CASSSRIVIETQYF. In nucleotides, the CDR3 is TGTGCCAGCAGTTCACGGATAGTTATAGAGACCCAGTACTTC.

Points on this clonotype: The conserved final phenylalanine or tryptophan is absent from the CDR3, which likely points to a read error. The rearrangement joins TRBV4-2 to TRBJ2-7; no clear D gene. This CDR3 comprises 12 residues. The V gene's germline CDR1 is LGHNA and CDR2 YNFKEQ. V was pared by 11 bases and J by 5 bases, with 16 bases between. The CDR3 DNA sequence: TGTGCCGGCGGCCAAGAGGCCCACGAGCAGTACTCC. This codes for CAGGQEAHEQYS.

This clonotype was recorded a few times. V is TRBV4-1 and J is TRBJ1-1; D not certain. The CDR3 has 13 amino acids. Germline assignment: CDR1 MGHRA and CDR2 YSYEKL. V was clipped by 9 bases and J by 4 bases, with 15 bases between them. CDR3 sequence (DNA): TGCGCCAGTAACCAAGGGTCGGTCACTGAAGCTTTCTTT. Its protein product is CASNQGSVTEAFF.

On this clonotype: The junction departs from germline at one end; a sequencing error may be responsible. The chain uses TRBV29-1 and TRBJ2-5; 9 nucleotides match TRBD1. The CDR3 covers 12 residues. Germline CDR1 reads SQVTM; CDR2 reads ANQGSEA. The CDR3 is CSLWDRAEIQYF. The CDR3, as DNA: TGCAGCTTGTGGGACAGGGCAGAGATCCAGTACTTC.

This clonotype was counted many times. This may come from a read error, since a much larger clone is one base off. The genes are TRBV29-1 and TRBJ2-1, with a tentative D call TRBD2 (5 bases). The germline CDR1 and CDR2 sequences are SQVTM and ANQGSEA. The CDR3 loop spans 13 amino acids. Trimming pared 4 bases from V and 9 bases from J, leaving 16 bases between. In nucleotides, the CDR3 is TGCAGCGTTGCCTGGGCCCAGAGCGGTGAGCAGTTCTTC. This encodes CSVAWAQSGEQFF.

With respect to this clonotype: A much larger clone differs by one base, so this may be a read error. V and J are TRBV7-9 and TRBJ2-1; a possible D gene is TRBD2 (5 bases). In germline, CDR1 is SEHNR, CDR2 FQNEAQ (reference sequence). Deletions cut 6 bases from V and 7 bases from J, with 13 bases between. The CDR3 spans 13 residues. The CDR3 DNA reads as TGTGCCAGCAGTACGGGATGGAGGAATGAGCAGTTCTTC. Amino acids: CASSTGWRNEQFF.

The chain recombines TRBV11-2 with TRBJ2-3; D unresolved. Looked up from germline, CDR1 is SGHAT and CDR2 is FQNNGV. CDR3 size: 13 residues. The ends were cut back, 6 bases at V and 6 bases at J, with 13 bases in the middle. The CDR3 loop reads CASSYITVDTQYF. The CDR3 nucleotides are TGTGCCAGCAGTTACATCACGGTGGATACGCAGTATTTT.

This chain uses TRBV20-1 with TRBJ1-1; D is possibly TRBD1 (6 bases). The CDR3 totals 11 residues. Per the germline V gene, CDR1 is DFQATT and CDR2 is SNEGSKA (reference sequence). Trimming shortened V by 5 bases and J by 12 bases, and 16 bases separated the two germline ends. CDR3 residues: CSASGQPKTFF. CDR3 nucleotide sequence: TGCAGTGCTTCTGGACAGCCCAAAACTTTCTTT.

As concerns this clonotype: One end of the junction does not line up with germline, which may come from a read error. This chain uses TRBV11-2 with TRBJ2-1; D might be TRBD2 (5 bases). CDR1 and CDR2 (germline): SGHAT, FQNNGV. This CDR3 region has 17 residues. CDR3 DNA: TGTGCCAGCTGCCCCCGCGGTAGCGAGATTATCTACATTGAGCAGTTCTTC. Its protein product is CASCPRGSEIIYIEQFF.

As regards this clonotype: One end of the junction varies from germline; a read error may be responsible. The chain couples TRBV6-6 to TRBJ2-7; D uncertain. The CDR3 covers 14 residues. Germline V gene sequence: CDR1 MNHNY, CDR2 SVGAGI (reference sequence). The CDR3 DNA is TGTGCCAGTAGTATTACGGGTTCCTCCTATGAGCAGTACTTC. Protein product: CASSITGSSYEQYF.

The rearrangement links TRBV6-5 to TRBJ2-1; 8 nucleotides match TRBD2. Germline loops: CDR1 MNHEY, CDR2 SVGAGI. The V gene end was trimmed by 4 bases and the J gene end by 16 bases; junction bases not matched to a gene: 18. This CDR3 contains 15 residues. The CDR3 loop is CASSLREVAYNEYFF. In DNA, the CDR3 is TGTGCCAGCAGTTTGCGGGAGGTCGCCTACAATGAGTACTTCTTC.

A word on this clonotype: At one of its ends the junction is not consistent with the germline gene, which may arise from a read error. J is TRBJ2-7 and V is TRBV6-2 or TRBV6-3; 9 nucleotides match TRBD1. Germline CDR1 reads MNHEY; CDR2 reads SVGEGT. This CDR3 spans 14 amino acids. In nucleotides, the CDR3 is TGTGCCAGCAACCTCCGGGACAGGGCCCACGAGCAGCATTTC. Translating it yields CASNLRDRAHEQHF.

A remark on this clonotype: No conserved phenylalanine or tryptophan is present at the end of the CDR3, so a read error is the likely explanation. The chain recombines TRBV6-1 with TRBJ1-6; the match to TRBD1 covers 10 bases. CDR3 length equals 15 residues. Germline V gene sequence: CDR1 MNHNS, CDR2 SASEGT. The CDR3 bases are TGTGTCAGCATCACGAGACAGGGGGCTTATTCACCCCTCCACCTT. This codes for CVSITRQGAYSPLHL.

In regard to this clonotype: A junction end diverges from the germline sequence, so it may reflect a read error. As DNA, the CDR3 is TGTACCAACAGCCTAAAAGGGGGACTGACTAATCAACCCCAGCATTTT. Translation gives CTNSLKGGLTNQPQHF. This chain joins TRBV11-2 and TRBJ1-5, with D possibly being TRBD1 (6 bases). The CDR3 has 16 amino acids. The germline V gene has CDR1 SGHAT and CDR2 FQNNGV. Complete variable domain (other parts from reference TRBV11-2 and TRBJ1-5): EAGVAQSPRYKIIEKRQSVAFWCNPISGHATLYWYQQILGQGPKLLIQFQNNGVVDDSQLPKDRFSAERLKGVDSTLKIQPAKLEDSAVYLCTNSLKGGLTNQPQHFGDGTRLSIL.

Points on this clonotype: The junction departs from germline at one end; a sequencing error may be responsible. This chain connects TRBV11-2 to TRBJ2-6; the D gene is possibly TRBD2 (5 bases). This CDR3 is 15 amino acids long. The V gene's germline CDR1 is SGHAT and CDR2 FQNNGV. CDR3 in amino acids: CATQRPHSGANALTF. Here the CDR3 DNA reads TGTGCCACCCAGCGGCCGCACTCTGGAGCCAACGCCCTGACATTC.

J is TRBJ2-2 and V is TRBV4-1, with a possible D match to TRBD2 (6 bases). CDR1 and CDR2 (germline): MGHRA, YSYEKL. Trimming removed 5 bases from V and 3 bases from J, with 10 bases in between. This CDR3 is 14 amino acids long. The CDR3 protein is CASSEEGDTGELFF. The DNA of the CDR3 is TGCGCCAGCAGCGAGGAGGGAGACACCGGGGAGCTGTTTTTT.

About this clonotype itself: The junction shows a germline mismatch at one end, possibly a read error. The chain recombines TRBV4-2 with TRBJ2-1, with 7 bases matching TRBD2. Germline CDR1 LGHNA, CDR2 YNFKEQ. CDR3 length: 16 amino acids. CDR3 region: CVSSQERAGCYNEQFF. In DNA form, the CDR3 reads TGTGTCAGCAGCCAAGAGCGAGCGGGATGTTACAATGAGCAGTTCTTC.